The T cell receptor beta chain under discussion was sequenced for a study of blood T cell repertoires in COVID-19. For the study at large: COVID-19 samples from acute and convalescent phases originated in the United States, Italy and Spain.

Data came from immunoSEQ multiplex PCR; TCRdb stores just in-frame clones and leaves some out. In the table there are about 270,000 clones, around 91% of which are singletons. The TCR was taken from a woman under 30 who had recovered from COVID-19. Sequences were obtained from PBMCs or T cells enriched from blood (not recorded which).

The CDR3, as DNA: TGTGCCAGCACTGCCAGTTCTCGGGGGTATGGCTACACCTTC. Translation: CASTASSRGYGYTF. The chain carries TRBV2 and TRBJ1-2; TRBD1 might be the D (5 bases). V was pared by 7 bases and J by 5 bases, with 17 bases between. The CDR3 is made up of 14 amino acids. Germline V lookup: CDR1 SNHLY, CDR2 FYNNEI.